This entry describes one T cell receptor beta chain. This record comes from a study of control samples from healthy donors and cancer patients. The CDR3 is made up of 13 amino acids. Germline CDR1 is SQVTM and CDR2 is ANQGSEA. V shed 4 bases and J 2 bases; nucleotides not matched to a gene: 2. Here immunoSEQ multiplex PCR was the method, and the copy in TCRdb shows in-frame clones only, minus some. The sample has approximately 100,000 clones, roughly 86% seen once. This rearrangement joins TRBV29-1 to TRBJ2-7, with 10 bases fitting TRBD2. Sequencing input: blood. This TCR was recovered from a young man in good health. Here the CDR3 reads CSVVGTSAYEQYF. In nucleotides, the CDR3 is TGCAGCGTTGTGGGGACTAGCGCCTACGAGCAGTACTTC.